The sequence of this TCR beta chain was determined in a study of blood T cell repertoires in COVID-19. The V end lost 10 bases, the J end lost 1 base, and 13 bases lay between the germline ends. The CDR3 contains 13 residues. Germline values: CDR1 MNHEY, CDR2 SVGAGI. How the authors handled the data: Counts of nucleated cells, estimated from reference gene primer amplification, were obtained. Produced via immunoSEQ multiplex PCR; TCRdb's table is partial and in-frame only. V, J and clone size were drawn from that table, and D and trimming were deduced from the DNA. Found here are roughly 330,000 clones, approximately 82% of them singletons; the top ten hold roughly 1.1%.

This receptor was taken from a woman aged 50 to 60 with acute or convalescent COVID-19. Source material: peripheral blood. This rearrangement joins TRBV6-5 to TRBJ1-1, with D perhaps matching TRBD1 (6 bases). DNA of the CDR3: TGTGCCACCTCACGGGACAAGAACACTGAAGCTTTCTTT. Encoded protein: CATSRDKNTEAFF.